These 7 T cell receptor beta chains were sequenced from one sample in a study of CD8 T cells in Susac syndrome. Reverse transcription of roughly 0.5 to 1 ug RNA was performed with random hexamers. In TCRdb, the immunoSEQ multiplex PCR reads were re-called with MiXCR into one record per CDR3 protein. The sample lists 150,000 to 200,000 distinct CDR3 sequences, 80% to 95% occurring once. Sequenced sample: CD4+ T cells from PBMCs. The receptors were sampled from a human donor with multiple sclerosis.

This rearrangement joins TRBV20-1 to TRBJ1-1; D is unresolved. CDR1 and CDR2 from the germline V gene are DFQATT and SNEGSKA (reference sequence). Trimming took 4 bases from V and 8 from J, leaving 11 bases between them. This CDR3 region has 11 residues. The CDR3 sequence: CSATPVSEAFF. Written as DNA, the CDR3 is TGCAGTGCTACCCCAGTATCCGAAGCTTTCTTT.

The CDR3 region is CASSPAQRDNTGELFF. The CDR3, as DNA: TGTGCCAGCTCACCAGCCCAGCGGGATAACACCGGGGAGCTGTTTTTT. The rearrangement uses TRBV18 and TRBJ2-2, with 7 bases lining up with TRBD2. The CDR3 contains 16 residues. Germline CDR1 and CDR2: KGHSH and LQKENI. Germline trimming cut 2 bases from V and 2 bases from J; bases unmatched to any gene: 5.

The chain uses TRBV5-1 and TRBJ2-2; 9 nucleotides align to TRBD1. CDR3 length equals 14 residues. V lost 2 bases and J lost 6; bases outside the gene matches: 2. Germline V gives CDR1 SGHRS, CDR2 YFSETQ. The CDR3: CASSLGQGSGELFF. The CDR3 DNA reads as TGCGCCAGCAGCTTAGGACAGGGGTCCGGGGAGCTGTTTTTT.

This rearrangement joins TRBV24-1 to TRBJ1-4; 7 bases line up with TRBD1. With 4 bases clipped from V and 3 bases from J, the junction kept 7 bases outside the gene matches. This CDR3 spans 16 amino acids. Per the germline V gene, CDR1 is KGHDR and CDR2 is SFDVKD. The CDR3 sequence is CATSDGGGMANEKLFF. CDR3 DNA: TGTGCCACCAGTGACGGAGGGGGCATGGCTAATGAAAAACTGTTTTTT.

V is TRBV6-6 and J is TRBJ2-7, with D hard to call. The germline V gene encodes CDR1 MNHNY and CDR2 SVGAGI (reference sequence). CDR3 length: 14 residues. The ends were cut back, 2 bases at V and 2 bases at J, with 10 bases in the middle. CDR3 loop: CASSYEGPTYEQYF. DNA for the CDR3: TGTGCCAGCAGTTACGAAGGGCCGACCTACGAGCAGTACTTC.

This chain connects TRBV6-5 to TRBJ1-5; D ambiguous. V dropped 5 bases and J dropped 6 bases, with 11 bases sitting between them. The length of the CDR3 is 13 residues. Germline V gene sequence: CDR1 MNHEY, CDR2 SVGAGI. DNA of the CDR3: TGTGCCAGCAGTGAAGGTATGCGTCAGCCCCAGCATTTT. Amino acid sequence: CASSEGMRQPQHF.

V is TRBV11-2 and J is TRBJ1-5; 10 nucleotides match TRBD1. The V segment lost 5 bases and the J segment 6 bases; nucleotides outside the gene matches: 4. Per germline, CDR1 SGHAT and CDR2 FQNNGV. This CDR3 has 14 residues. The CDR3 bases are TGTGCCAGCAGCGAGACAGGGGGCCTTCAGCCCCAGCATTTT. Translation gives CASSETGGLQPQHF.